A few counts support the clone carrying this T cell receptor beta chain. Its antigen remains unknown. The junction differs from germline at one of its ends, possibly a read error. This sample was taken from a study of T cells in Graves' hyperthyroidism and ophthalmopathy. General observations from the study: Patients with ophthalmopathy were separated from those with stable hyperthyroidism by a 13 V-J model.

The germline CDR1 and CDR2 sequences are SGHDT and YYEEEE. This CDR3 spans 15 amino acids. RNA transcripts were the template for amplifying TCR beta CDR3 regions. A set of HTBI primers served as the primers for a first-round RT-PCR of the TCR CDR3. TCRdb re-analysed the multiplex PCR reads in MiXCR, keeping a single row per CDR3 protein. Here the sample spans fewer than 350,000 distinct CDR3 sequences, over 15% being singletons. The rearrangement joins TRBV5-6 to TRBJ1-2; D not resolved. The TCR originated in a woman aged 35 to 49 with Graves' ophthalmopathy. Material for sequencing was blood. CDR3 coding DNA: TGTGCCAGCAGCTTGGTGGTCAGGCCCCTCTATGGCTACATCTTC. This codes for CASSLVVRPLYGYIF.